This T cell receptor beta chain was recovered during a study of cytomegalovirus exposure and HLA in healthy donors (TCRdb year 2017). At the level of the whole study: An earlier analysis of roughly 630 of the donors reported 250 to 350 Gb of sequence data and 117 million unique TCR beta sequences from roughly 180 million T cells. An early release covering about 600 HLA-typed donors comprised 250 to 350 gigabases of sequencing data and 65 million to 100 million unique TCR sequences. Of the 398 genotyped donors, 81% fell in the genetic ancestry cluster associated with self-reported Caucasian donors. The study was designed to test whether signatures of past pathogen exposure could be identified by cataloging public T cell receptors. Using immunosequencing, the study profiled T cell repertoires from approximately 700 subjects and related those repertoires to cytomegalovirus serostatus. A separate validation cohort of about 110 different subjects was used in addition to the roughly 720-subject first cohort. To predict cytomegalovirus infection status, the study combined high-throughput TCR immunosequencing, statistical association of individual TCRs with disease status, and machine learning. A later analysis re-analyzed previously published TCR beta repertoires from 650 to 800 donors and added high-resolution HLA genotyping to study TCR occurrence patterns. In the later analysis, no new phenotypic data were used to find candidate immune exposures; instead, reliance was placed on TCR beta sequences and their occurrence across donors. An earlier analysis of around 540 of the donors applied high-throughput TCR beta sequencing to assess whether each TCR beta V gene segment acted as functional or pseudogenic. Donor age, sex, ethnicity and CMV serostatus were compiled alongside the repertoire data. A later genetic analysis used genome-wide SNP genotypes for about three fifths of the roughly 700 donors, treating that subset as a discovery cohort. All discovery cohort repertoires had been generated on a single sequencing platform. HLA typing included class I and class II loci at four-digit resolution. The number of typed donors differed by locus: about 629-630 for A, B, C, DRB1 and DQB1; 522 for DQA1; roughly 600 for DPA1; and around 490 for DPB1. Several DR-DQ haplotypes were handled as single units for association and clustering, since linkage in the cohort was strong. Across around 400 genotyped donors of the cohort, an average of roughly 230,000 unique TCR beta nucleotide sequences per donor were sequenced, and roughly a sixth of those sequences were non-productive.

Results the study describes overall, beyond this receptor: Because HLA typing was missing for some donors at each locus, association tests included only the typed subset. A further reported finding was that TCR beta sequences accurately predicted the HLA-A and HLA-B alleles for most subjects in the first cohort. The presence/absence analyses assumed that sequencing depth was roughly uniform across donors, and that assumption may not be true. CMV serostatus was the only immune exposure information available for the cohort. In a later genetic analysis, a missense DCLRE1C variant was associated with V-gene and J-gene trimming of TCR beta chains, and the association was replicated in an independent cohort. Cytomegalovirus status was reported to be diagnosed by the classifier with high specificity and sensitivity in both the original and validation cohorts. In a later analysis, several top co-occurrence clusters were reported to appear linked to parvovirus B19, influenza, CMV and Epstein-Barr virus. Most TCR sequences were seen in very few donors, while some public TCRs were found in many individuals. Some IMGT-functional V segments, including TRBV6-2 and TRBV6-3, could not be distinguished by the 87-base-pair reads and were therefore excluded. According to the authors, the approach could potentially be generalized to other disease states and immunological phenotypes. According to a later genetic analysis, donors in an Asian-associated ancestry cluster had fewer N-insertions in productive TCRs than the approximately 610-donor mean. In a later analysis, TCR association rates were found to vary across HLA loci, with the most associated TCRs seen for DRB1 alleles and the fewest for HLA-C alleles. According to a later analysis, most CMV-associated TCR beta chains appeared to be HLA-restricted, and the HLA associations seemed to be driven largely by CMV exposure. In a later analysis, around 17,000 TCR beta sequences were associated with specific HLA alleles at a false discovery rate of 0.05. Only TCR beta chains were sequenced in this cohort, and the absence of alpha or paired-chain data limited detectable features. A total of 150 or so TCR beta chains were listed by the study as associated with cytomegalovirus. In a later analysis, HLA-associated TCR beta chains were found to be more clonally expanded and to have lower generation probabilities than equally common non-associated chains. The sequencing pipeline was judged likely to have produced a cluster of highly shared sequence variants as a technical artifact. Assigning TCR associations to individual alleles was difficult when HLA alleles, especially DR and DQ, strongly co-occurred. Because counts were too low, seventeen rarely observed V segments, including chromosome 9 orphons, were left out of the earlier analysis of 587 of the donors. In an earlier analysis of several hundred of the donors, most TCR beta V segments were observed in productive rearrangements about 90% or about 30% of the time, broadly matching IMGT annotations. In vitro tests confirmed that three of the cytomegalovirus-associated TCR beta chains recognize cytomegalovirus antigens. Correlated functional status among segregating V segments might be attributable to linkage disequilibrium, but an unknown experimental factor could not be ruled out.

This clone is a singleton in its sample. There is no known antigen for this receptor. No per-base quality is available; no much larger clone lies one base away. Relative to germline, V is missing 7 bases and J is missing 7 bases, with 10 bases of the junction outside any gene match. The germline V gene (reference sequence) yields GTSNPN for CDR1 and SVGIG for CDR2. The CDR3, cysteine through phenylalanine, is 14 amino acids long. The retained sequence is limited to the CDR3, 42 bases, with the frame set at the first base. The library was produced with the immunoSEQ multiplex PCR assay. A mixture of 60 forward primers for TCR Vbeta segments and 13 reverse primers for TCR Jbeta segments was used in the multiplex PCR. The CDR3 region of rearranged TCR beta genes was amplified from genomic DNA with a multiplex PCR assay. The Illumina HiSeq System was used to sequence the amplified TCR beta libraries as 87-base-pair reads. Concerning the study's data processing: A later analysis tallied 80 million to 95 million unique TCR beta chains across the 666 repertoires, and approximately 12 million of those chains were shared by two or more donors. A nearest-neighbor algorithm error-corrected the raw reads and collapsed the reads into unique sequences, merging closely related sequences to remove PCR and sequencing errors. CDR3 sequences were aligned to IMGT reference sequences to assign V, D and J gene segments. Each retained sequence needed at least a six-nucleotide match to both a V gene segment and a J gene segment. A rearrangement was called productive if the CDR3 had no stop codons and remained in frame with V and J, and every other rearrangement was called non-productive. CDR3 was defined according to IMGT convention as the region running from the second conserved V-encoded cysteine to the conserved J-encoded phenylalanine. Sequences without an unambiguous match to a single V gene segment were excluded from the earlier analysis of a few hundred of the donors. An earlier analysis of just under 600 of the donors called V segments functional above 56.7% productive rearrangements and segregating when the between-donor standard deviation exceeded 5%. A statistical classification framework was built for diagnosing cytomegalovirus status from the catalog of TCR beta chain sequences. In a later analysis, V and J genes were assigned by comparing TCR nucleotide sequences against IMGT/GENE-DB human TR gene sequences. In a later analysis, CDR3 sequences and most-parsimonious VDJ recombination scenarios were assigned using the TCRdist pipeline. In a later analysis, each TCR beta chain was defined by its CDR3 amino acid sequence together with its V-gene family, and reads lacking a unique V-gene family were excluded. A later analysis removed several hundred highly shared, low-generation-probability nucleotide sequences to deal with suspected cross-contamination and a sequencing artifact. For each public chain, a later analysis derived a clonal expansion index from normalized ranks of inferred template counts within each repertoire. In a later analysis, generation probabilities were computed with a VDJ recombination model fitted to out-of-frame rearrangements, and the resulting probabilities were checked against IGoR. Hypergeometric tests were used in a later analysis to score TCR-TCR, TCR-HLA and TCR-CMV co-occurrence, with a repertoire-size bias correction applied to the TCR pairs. In a later analysis, false discovery rates were estimated by permuting HLA or CMV assignments 20 times. A later analysis grouped co-occurring TCRs with DBSCAN, adding TCRdist sequence similarity when clustering within HLA-allele-positive subsets. Repertoires with fewer than 30,000 or more than 120,000 public chains were left out of co-occurrence clustering, as were five repertoires with anomalous nucleotide sharing. TCRdb limited this immuneACCESS table to in-frame rearrangements with V and J called. A share of clones is missing; checked studies link under half to unresolved V genes, and the rest is unexplained. The V and J calls and clone size come from that table; D and trimming were worked out from the DNA. In this sample the table shows about 170,000 clones, around 86% of which occur a single time. Together, the top ten hold approximately 2.1% of the sample.

The cohort was made up of several hundred healthy bone marrow donors. Cohort members were all nominally healthy when sampled, although unrecorded immune exposures were likely present. The donor tested CMV seronegative and was one of the 352 seronegative cohort members. Each donor provided a peripheral blood sample, and peripheral blood mononuclear cells were used for TCR beta sequencing. Genomic DNA extraction from the blood cell samples was performed with the Qiagen DNeasy Blood Extraction Kit. Sequencing input: PBMCs. This chain is built from TRBV30 and TRBJ1-2; a stretch of 12 junction bases matches TRBD1. The clonotype comes from a male donor in good health and CMV-seronegative. The DNA sequence is given as TGTGCCTTGTGGAGACCGGGACAGGGGGCTGGCTACACCTTC. The translation is CALWRPGQGAGYTF. The reference TRBV30 and TRBJ1-2 proteins fill in what lies around the CDR3, so the full variable domain reads SQTIHQWPATLVQPVGSPLSLECTVEGTSNPNLYWYRQAAGRGLQLLFYSVGIGQISSEVPQNLSASRPQDRQFILSSKKLLLSDSGFYLCALWRPGQGAGYTFGSGTRLTVV.